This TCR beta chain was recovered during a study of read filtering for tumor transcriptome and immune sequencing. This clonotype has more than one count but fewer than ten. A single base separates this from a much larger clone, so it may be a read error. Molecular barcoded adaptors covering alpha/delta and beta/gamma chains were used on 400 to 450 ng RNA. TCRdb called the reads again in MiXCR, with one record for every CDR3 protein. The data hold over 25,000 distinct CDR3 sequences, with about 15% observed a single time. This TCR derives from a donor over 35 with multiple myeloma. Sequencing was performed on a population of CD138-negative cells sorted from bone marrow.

Here the CDR3 reads CASSPGQVQDQPQHF. The CDR3 DNA follows: TGTGCCAGCTCACCAGGGCAGGTCCAGGATCAGCCCCAGCATTTT. V is TRBV18 and J is TRBJ1-5; unclear D gene. Trimming took off 2 bases at V and 5 bases at J, with 13 bases between the two ends. From germline, CDR1 is KGHSH and CDR2 LQKENI. This CDR3 comprises 15 residues. Full variable domain (outside the CDR3, taken from reference TRBV18 and TRBJ1-5): NAGVMQNPRHLVRRRGQEARLRCSPMKGHSHVYWYRQLPEEGLKFMVYLQKENIIDESGMPKERFSAEFPKEGPSILRIQQVVRGDSAAYFCASSPGQVQDQPQHFGDGTRLSIL.